Listed below are T cell receptor beta chains from one sample, sequenced in a study of T cell repertoires in cytomegalovirus infection. TCRdb re-called the reads through MiXCR, storing one row per CDR3 protein. The data contain around 900,000 distinct CDR3 sequences, about a third of them singletons. These receptors lack a known antigen. The source was cultured CD8+ T cells from PBMCs, collected from culture after CMV antigen stimulation. These receptors all stem from a human donor in good health (CMV status not recorded). Some clones in this sample may be carry-over from other donors' samples. CDR3s include the opening cysteine and the closing phenylalanine or tryptophan. Fields, in order: J gene, clone size, D gene, V gene, CDR3 DNA, CDR3 protein. A D gene is named only where the DNA matches it firmly. Clone size is stated in some rows and not others, as once, few, many or a class when expanded.

J gene: TRBJ1-6; clone size: .; D gene: .; V gene: TRBV27; CDR3 DNA: TGTGCCAGCAGTTTGGATGCAAGCTCCTATAATTCACCCCTCCACTTT; CDR3 protein: CASSLDASSYNSPLHF
J gene: TRBJ2-1; clone size: few; D gene: .; V gene: TRBV7-9; CDR3 DNA: TGTGCCAGCAGCACGGCCGGGGCGAGGAATGAGCAGTTCTTC; CDR3 protein: CASSTAGARNEQFF
J gene: TRBJ1-4; clone size: .; D gene: .; V gene: TRBV7-4; CDR3 DNA: TGTGCCAGCAGCTTAGCGGCTGTGAAACTGTTTTTT; CDR3 protein: CASSLAAVKLFF
J gene: TRBJ1-1; clone size: .; D gene: .; V gene: TRBV27; CDR3 DNA: TGTGCCAGCTGGATGGGGAACACTGAAGCTTTCTTT; CDR3 protein: CASWMGNTEAFF
J gene: TRBJ1-2; clone size: few; D gene: .; V gene: TRBV19; CDR3 DNA: TGTGCCAGTAGTAGGGGACAAGGTCAACGCTACACCTTC; CDR3 protein: CASSRGQGQRYTF
J gene: TRBJ1-1; clone size: many; D gene: .; V gene: TRBV27; CDR3 DNA: TGTGCCAGCAGCTTAGGGGGGGCGAACACTGAAGCTTTCTTT; CDR3 protein: CASSLGGANTEAFF
J gene: TRBJ1-1; clone size: many; D gene: .; V gene: TRBV7-8; CDR3 DNA: TGTGCCAGCAGCTTTGGCGGGCCGACTTCTTTTATGAACACTGAAGCTTTCTTT; CDR3 protein: CASSFGGPTSFMNTEAFF
J gene: TRBJ2-1; clone size: .; D gene: .; V gene: TRBV19; CDR3 DNA: TGTGCCAGTACGGGGGCAAACAATGAGCAGTTCTTC; CDR3 protein: CASTGANNEQFF
J gene: TRBJ2-5; clone size: few; D gene: .; V gene: TRBV9; CDR3 DNA: TGTGCCAGCAGCGTTACGGAAGGATATCGCCAAGAGACCCAGTACTTC; CDR3 protein: CASSVTEGYRQETQYF
J gene: TRBJ1-6; clone size: few; D gene: .; V gene: TRBV6-5; CDR3 DNA: TGTGCCAGCAGTTACCCAGGGGTTTCACCCCTCCACTTT; CDR3 protein: CASSYPGVSPLHF
J gene: TRBJ2-2; clone size: few; D gene: .; V gene: TRBV18; CDR3 DNA: TGTGCCAGCTCACCACCGGAAGGACACACCGGGGAGCTGTTTTTT; CDR3 protein: CASSPPEGHTGELFF
J gene: TRBJ2-1; clone size: .; D gene: .; V gene: TRBV14; CDR3 DNA: TGTGCCAGCAGCCAAGCGCAGTTGTACAATGAGCAGTTCTTC; CDR3 protein: CASSQAQLYNEQFF
J gene: TRBJ1-1; clone size: .; D gene: .; V gene: TRBV29-1; CDR3 DNA: TGCAGCGTTGAAAAGGGATCGAACACTGAAGCTTTCTTT; CDR3 protein: CSVEKGSNTEAFF
J gene: TRBJ1-1; clone size: .; D gene: .; V gene: TRBV7-6; CDR3 DNA: TGTGCCAGCAGCCCCGACGGTCCGGGCACTGAAGCTTTCTTT; CDR3 protein: CASSPDGPGTEAFF
J gene: TRBJ1-2; clone size: .; D gene: .; V gene: TRBV5-4; CDR3 DNA: TGTGCCGGCAGCTCTGGGGCAGGCTATGGCTACACCTTC; CDR3 protein: CAGSSGAGYGYTF